This TCR beta chain appears in the sequencing data of a study of post-analysis software for immune sequencing data. Study-wide context: Clinical courses comprised relapsing-remitting, secondary progressive and progressive-relapsing multiple sclerosis. Study-level findings and limits: About five TRBV segments were more frequent in patients than controls; TRBV5-6, TRBV5-1 and TRBV20-1 belonged to this group. Strong co-clustering by F measure was seen for same-batch samples.

Trimming removed 1 base from V and 2 bases from J, with 9 bases in between. The CDR3 contains 15 residues. CDR1 is SGHTA and CDR2 is FQGNSA in the germline V gene. On this clonotype itself: Its antigen remains unknown.

Prepared TCR beta cDNA libraries contained unique molecular identifiers. TCRdb redid the calling of the PCR reads with MiXCR, one entry per CDR3 protein. The sample holds 750,000 to 900,000 distinct CDR3 sequences, roughly 46% seen once. The receptor's source is a girl between 5 and 17 years old with multiple sclerosis. Sample: blood. V and J are TRBV7-2 and TRBJ1-5; D gene unclear. CDR3 region: CASSLGQAGNQPQHF. CDR3 in DNA: TGTGCCAGCAGCTTAGGGCAGGCAGGCAATCAGCCCCAGCATTTT.